Below are 10 T cell receptor beta chains sequenced from a single sample in a study of radiotherapy plus CTLA-4 blockade in lung cancer. The data were produced by immunoSEQ multiplex PCR, yet TCRdb's version contains in-frame clones alone and is incomplete. The table includes roughly 58,000 clones, almost 85% detected once. The material was peripheral blood, obtained from a patient treated with radiotherapy plus ipilimumab. Source of these receptors: a human donor with non-small cell lung cancer whose response to radiotherapy plus ipilimumab could not be evaluated.

The chain joins TRBV10-3 to TRBJ2-3, with 13 nucleotides matching TRBD2. The CDR3 spans 15 residues. V was clipped by 10 bases and J by 5 bases; unmatched bases: 9. The germline V gene has CDR1 ENHRY and CDR2 SYGVKD. Here the CDR3 DNA reads TGTGCCACCAGCCTTGGACTAGCGGGGGAAGATACGCAGTATTTT. Translated: CATSLGLAGEDTQYF.

The V and J genes are TRBV4-3 and TRBJ2-2; weak D call: TRBD1 (5 bases). The germline CDR1 and CDR2 sequences are LGHNA and YSLEER. The V end was cut by 1 base, the J end by 1 base, with 10 bases between. The CDR3 covers 16 residues. CDR3 amino acids: CASSQAGIGNTGELFF. The CDR3 DNA is TGCGCCAGCAGCCAAGCAGGGATTGGGAACACCGGGGAGCTGTTTTTT.

The chain combines TRBV6-1 with TRBJ2-7; 10 bases map to TRBD2. Looked up from germline, CDR1 is MNHNS and CDR2 is SASEGT. The CDR3 totals 15 residues. With V trimmed by 6 bases and J by 4 bases, 9 bases remained unmatched. CDR3 residues: CASSAKSGGAYEQYF. CDR3 DNA sequence: TGTGCCAGCAGCGCCAAAAGCGGGGGGGCGTACGAGCAGTACTTC.

This chain joins TRBV4-1 and TRBJ2-4, with D maybe TRBD2 (5 bases). The CDR3 consists of 17 residues. Germline loops: CDR1 MGHRA, CDR2 YSYEKL. V shed 0 bases and J shed 0 bases, with 12 bases lying between them. The CDR3 DNA reads as TGCGCCAGCAGCCAAGATCCCGAGGGATTAGCCAAAAACATTCAGTACTTC. It is translated as CASSQDPEGLAKNIQYF.

The gene calls are TRBV5-1 and TRBJ1-6, with D possibly being TRBD1 (5 bases). This CDR3 region has 15 residues. The germline V gene has CDR1 SGHRS and CDR2 YFSETQ. Between the trimmed V and J ends, which lost 0 bases and 7 bases, there was a span of 11 bases. The chain's CDR3 is CASSLVPGLNSPLHF. The CDR3 nucleotides read TGCGCCAGCAGCTTGGTACCAGGGTTGAATTCACCCCTCCACTTT. Using reference TRBV5-1 and TRBJ1-6 for the parts outside the CDR3, the full variable domain is KAGVTQTPRYLIKTRGQQVTLSCSPISGHRSVSWYQQTPGQGLQFLFEYFSETQRNKGNFPGRFSGRQFSNSRSEMNVSTLELGDSALYLCASSLVPGLNSPLHFGNGTRLTVT.

The chain uses TRBV5-1 and TRBJ1-1, with D perhaps TRBD1 (5 bases). CDR1 SGHRS and CDR2 YFSETQ come from the germline V gene. The CDR3 sequence is 14 residues long. Trimming left V 2 bases short and J 1 base short, with 9 bases between. The CDR3 coding sequence is TGCGCCAGCAGCTTTCGACAGTCGAACACTGAAGCTTTCTTT. As protein: CASSFRQSNTEAFF. The full variable domain, completed using reference TRBV5-1 and TRBJ1-1, is KAGVTQTPRYLIKTRGQQVTLSCSPISGHRSVSWYQQTPGQGLQFLFEYFSETQRNKGNFPGRFSGRQFSNSRSEMNVSTLELGDSALYLCASSFRQSNTEAFFGQGTRLTVV.

Of note for this clone: This sample includes further DNA sequences coding for the same CDR3. The V gene is TRBV28, the J gene TRBJ1-1; 8 bases are shared with TRBD1. With 5 bases clipped from V and 0 bases from J, the junction kept 5 bases outside the gene matches. CDR3 size: 15 residues. Germline CDR1 reads MDHEN; CDR2 reads SYDVKM. CDR3 sequence: CASSPRDRLNTEAFF. The CDR3 DNA is TGTGCCAGCAGTCCACGGGACAGGCTGAACACTGAAGCTTTCTTT.

This chain links TRBV9 with TRBJ2-5, with 8 positions matching TRBD2. Per the germline V gene, CDR1 is SGDLS and CDR2 is YYNGEE. V trimming: 2 bases; J trimming: 1 base; junction bases outside the gene matches: 13. CDR3 length equals 18 residues. The CDR3 DNA is TGTGCCAGCAGCGTCGGGTTTCCGGGACTAGGGTCCCAAGAGACCCAGTACTTC. As protein: CASSVGFPGLGSQETQYF.

In DNA, the CDR3 is TGTGCCAGCAGCTTTGGGACAGCTTCGAACACTGAAGCTTTCTTT. Its translation is CASSFGTASNTEAFF. This chain connects TRBV5-6 to TRBJ1-1; TRBD1 agrees at 7 bases. The germline V gene encodes CDR1 SGHDT and CDR2 YYEEEE. The length of the CDR3 is 15 residues. Losses at the gene ends were 2 bases for V and 1 base for J; bases not matched to a gene: 5. The whole variable domain, filled in from reference TRBV5-6 and TRBJ1-1, reads DAGVTQSPTHLIKTRGQQVTLRCSPKSGHDTVSWYQQALGQGPQFIFQYYEEEERQRGNFPDRFSGHQFPNYSSELNVNALLLGDSALYLCASSFGTASNTEAFFGQGTRLTVV.

The chain is built from TRBV28 and TRBJ2-5; maybe TRBD2 (5 bases). CDR1 is MDHEN, CDR2 SYDVKM, per germline. The CDR3 consists of 14 residues. V shed 5 bases and J shed 11 bases, with 21 bases lying between them. CDR3 residues: CASSPLATIAEQYF. CDR3 coding DNA: TGTGCCAGCAGTCCCCTAGCCACTATCGCAGAGCAGTACTTC.